This paragraph covers one T cell receptor beta chain sequence. This clone's antigen is unknown. No base qualities exist here, and no much larger clone lies one base off it. A FACSAria II was used to sort memory CD4+ T cells, defined as single viable CD3+CD4+CD8-CD45RO+ cells. To determine CMV serostatus, a Roche Elecsys assay was used that detects serum IgG against CMV pp150, pp28, p38 and p52. Once the samples were thawed, total CD4+ T cells were enriched through positive selection using CD4 magnetic microbeads. The samples came from a separate study whose specific focus was interrogating the CD4+ T cell memory repertoire. Peripheral blood mononuclear cells were isolated and cryopreserved according to standard operating procedures, and serum was kept at -80 degrees C. Staining used CD3-PerCP (BW264/56), CD4-APC (RPA-T4), CD45RO-PE (UCHT1) and CD8-Pacific Orange (3B5) antibodies, with Sytox blue excluding non-viable cells.

The data derive from a study of memory CD4+ T cells and cytomegalovirus serostatus (dated by TCRdb to about 2019). With regard to the full study: The cohort comprised some 35 healthy Belgian adults, 9 CMV seropositive and roughly 25 CMV seronegative. The study sequenced CD4+ memory TCRbeta repertoires of a Belgian cohort with known cytomegalovirus serostatus to replicate a published TCR-based CMV serostatus classifier. Results the study describes overall, beyond this receptor: On the Belgian cohort, the classifier built on the original framework reached a median bootstrapped AUC of around 0.96, with a 95% CI of 0.76-1.00. Only CD4+CD45RO+ memory cells were sequenced, in contrast to the original study, which included naive and memory CD4+ and CD8+ populations. For CMV serostatus prediction, a median bootstrapped AUC of 0.95 was reached with the original framework, and a median bootstrapped AUC of roughly 0.92 was reached with a US-trained random forest. Results were interpreted as suggesting that the CMV-associated TCR signature is largely present in the CD4+ memory repertoire. Of fewer than 200 previously reported CMV-associated TCRbeta sequences, over 65 appeared in the CD4+ memory repertoires, each in one to five individuals.

Genomic DNA was extracted from sorted cells with the Quick-DNA Microprep Kit. TCRbeta DNA was amplified with the immunoSEQ hsTCRbeta kit following the manufacturer's protocol. An Illumina MiSeq instrument was used to sequence the TCRbeta libraries. The authors' analysis ran thus. Once out-of-frame sequences had been removed, approximately 2,000,000 distinct TCRbeta sequences were left, which works out to an average of approximately 61,000 per individual. Each individual was scored by the count of 150 to 200 previously reported CMV-associated TCRbeta sequences and the total productive distinct TCRbeta count. A beta-binomial model was reimplemented in Python, and scikit-learn random forests with default parameters were trained on US cohort data. Classifier performance on the Belgian cohort was reported as the median AUC with percentile confidence intervals calculated over 10,000 bootstrap iterations. In its TCRdb copy, this immuneACCESS table keeps in-frame sequences only and misses some clones. Where compared with another copy, unresolved V genes explain less than half of these, and the others have no known cause. V and J calls and clone size follow that table, whereas D and trimming were derived from the DNA. Across this sample there are about 60,000 clones, with around 80% seen only once. The ten largest clones add up to 0.5% to 0.55% of the sample.

There are 16 amino acids in the CDR3, from cysteine to phenylalanine inclusive. Of the read, only the CDR3 DNA is kept; its 48 bases are in frame from base 1. The junction shows trimming of 5 bases on V and 4 bases on J, and the gene matches do not reach 9 bases of it. The germline V gene (reference sequence) specifies SEHNR as CDR1 and FQNEAQ as CDR2. Rearrangement joined TRBV7-9 to TRBJ2-2, and TRBD2 aligns with 8 junction nucleotides. Sequenced material: memory CD4+ T cells from blood. The clonotype originates from an adult in good health and CMV-seronegative. Some clones in this sample may be carry-over from other donors' samples. The DNA sequence is as follows: TGTGCCAGCAGCCCGGGGGTAGCGGGGCTCACCGGGGAGCTGTTTTTT. It translates as CASSPGVAGLTGELFF.